What follows describes a single TCR beta chain. Its matching antigen is unknown. Alongside a J-beta primer mix, a sample-barcoded 5' primer served in a second PCR lasting roughly 7 to 12 cycles. TCRdb reprocessed the 5' RACE reads via MiXCR and lists one record per CDR3 protein. The data contain over 300,000 distinct CDR3 sequences, roughly half of them singletons. This sample is part of a study of blood T cells in healthy people across ages. General observations from the study: Estimated diversity across one million T cells was deemed an underestimate.

The CDR3 is made up of 13 amino acids. V gave up 7 bases and J gave up 13 bases; unmatched junction bases: 9. The V gene's germline CDR1 is MNHEY and CDR2 SVGAGI. This chain connects TRBV6-5 to TRBJ2-4, with 11 bases lining up with TRBD2. The sample comprised blood. The receptor was derived from a man in his sixties in good health. DNA for the CDR3: TGTGCCAGCAAAGGGACTAGCGGTGGGGAGCAGTACTTC. Translation gives CASKGTSGGEQYF.